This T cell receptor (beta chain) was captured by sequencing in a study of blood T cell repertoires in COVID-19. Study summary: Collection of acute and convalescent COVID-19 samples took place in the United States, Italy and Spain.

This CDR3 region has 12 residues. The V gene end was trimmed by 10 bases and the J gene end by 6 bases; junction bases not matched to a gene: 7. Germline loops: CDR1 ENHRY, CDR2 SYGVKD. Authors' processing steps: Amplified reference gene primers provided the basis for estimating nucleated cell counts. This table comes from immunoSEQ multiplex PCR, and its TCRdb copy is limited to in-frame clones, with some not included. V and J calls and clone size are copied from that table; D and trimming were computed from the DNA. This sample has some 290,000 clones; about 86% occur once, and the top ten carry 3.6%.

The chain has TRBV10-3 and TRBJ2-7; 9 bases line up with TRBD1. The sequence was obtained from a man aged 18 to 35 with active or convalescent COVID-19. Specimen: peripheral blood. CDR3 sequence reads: CASGQGPSEQYF. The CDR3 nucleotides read TGTGCCAGCGGACAGGGGCCGAGCGAGCAGTACTTC.